The 32 T cell receptor beta chains below all came from one sample that was sequenced in a study of blood T cell repertoires in COVID-19. Here immunoSEQ multiplex PCR was the method, and the copy in TCRdb shows in-frame clones only, minus some. The sample lists some 430,000 clones; 80% to 95% were seen once. Sequences were obtained from PBMCs or T cells enriched from blood (not recorded which). These TCRs come from a man aged 18-30 years who had recovered from COVID-19.

V and J are TRBV27 and TRBJ1-2; no firm D call. Germline CDR1 and CDR2: MNHEY and SMNVEV (reference sequence). This CDR3 region has 13 residues. Trimming stripped 4 bases from V and 8 bases from J, with 14 bases between. CDR3 amino acids: CASSSPEALGYTF. The CDR3 DNA is TGTGCCAGCAGTTCGCCGGAGGCGTTGGGCTACACCTTC.

The chain carries TRBV9 and TRBJ2-6; the D gene is possibly TRBD1 (6 bases). The V gene lost 0 bases and the J gene lost 0 bases, with 16 bases spanning the gap. The CDR3 length is 19 residues. In germline, CDR1 is SGDLS, CDR2 YYNGEE. The CDR3 region has the DNA TGTGCCAGCAGCGTAGTGGGACAATACAGGAGCTCTGGGGCCAACGTCCTGACTTTC. Residues: CASSVVGQYRSSGANVLTF. The whole variable domain, filled in from reference TRBV9 and TRBJ2-6, reads DSGVTQTPKHLITATGQRVTLRCSPRSGDLSVYWYQQSLDQGLQFLIQYYNGEERAKGNILERFSAQQFPDLHSELNLSSLELGDSALYFCASSVVGQYRSSGANVLTFGAGSRLTVL.

On this clone itself: The identical CDR3 is also encoded by other nucleotide sequences in the sample. The chain combines TRBV2 with TRBJ1-2; the D is unclear. The germline V and J ends were trimmed by 4 bases and 4 bases, with 7 bases remaining between them. CDR3 length equals 12 residues. Germline V gene data show CDR1 as SNHLY and CDR2 as FYNNEI. CDR3: CASSGDSYGYTF. The CDR3 DNA sequence: TGTGCCAGCAGTGGAGACTCCTATGGCTACACCTTC.

This clone occurred once. The chain joins TRBV7-9 to TRBJ1-5, with D uncertain. CDR1 and CDR2 (germline): SEHNR, FQNEAQ (reference sequence). The V end lost 5 bases, the J end lost 5 bases, and 16 bases lay between the germline ends. The CDR3 runs 15 residues. This chain's CDR3 is CASSQTGAQDQPQHF. The CDR3 region has the DNA TGTGCCAGCAGCCAGACGGGAGCCCAAGATCAGCCCCAGCATTTT.

This sequence joins TRBV2 and TRBJ1-2; 7 nucleotides match TRBD1. The CDR3 is 14 amino acids. CDR1 is SNHLY and CDR2 is FYNNEI in the germline V gene. V dropped 6 bases and J dropped 2; count of bases not matched to a gene: 6. Here the CDR3 DNA reads TGTGCCAGCAGACGGGACAGCATGAACTATGGCTACACCTTC. Its translation is CASRRDSMNYGYTF.

This clone has just one count. The chain joins TRBV7-9 to TRBJ1-1; 7 bases agree with TRBD1. CDR3 length: 12 residues. V lost 5 bases and J lost 11; bases outside the gene matches: 8. Germline CDR1 SEHNR, CDR2 FQNEAQ (reference sequence). This chain's CDR3 is CASSQGGTAAFF. In DNA form, the CDR3 reads TGTGCCAGCAGCCAAGGTGGGACAGCTGCTTTCTTT.

V is TRBV29-1 and J is TRBJ2-5; 7 nucleotides match TRBD2. V dropped 1 base and J dropped 1; count of bases not matched to a gene: 6. The CDR3 spans 15 residues. CDR1 is SQVTM, CDR2 ANQGSEA, per germline. The CDR3 sequence is CSVEASSGIQETQYF. The CDR3 DNA reads TGCAGCGTTGAAGCGTCTAGCGGTATCCAAGAGACCCAGTACTTC.

The chain combines TRBV12-3 or TRBV12-4 with TRBJ2-1; unclear D gene. The V gene lost 1 base and the J gene lost 8 bases, with 6 bases spanning the gap. The CDR3 has 12 amino acids. CDR3 nucleotides: TGTGCCAGCAGTTTAGGAGAGGATGAGCAGTTCTTC. Protein sequence: CASSLGEDEQFF.

The chain employs TRBV7-9 and TRBJ2-3; D uncertain. The CDR3 has 14 amino acids. CDR1 is SEHNR and CDR2 is FQNEAQ in the germline V gene (reference sequence). The germline V and J ends were trimmed by 3 bases and 3 bases, with 10 bases remaining between them. CDR3 DNA sequence: TGTGCCAGCAGCTTTATTGCAGAAACAGATACGCAGTATTTT. Its translation is CASSFIAETDTQYF.

The chain carries TRBV2 and TRBJ2-7; a possible D gene is TRBD2 (5 bases). CDR1 is SNHLY and CDR2 is FYNNEI in the germline V gene. CDR3 size: 15 residues. The ends were cut back, 3 bases at V and 3 bases at J, with 15 bases in the middle. The CDR3 coding sequence is TGTGCCAGCAGTGAGGGTGTTGTGGGGAGCTACGAGCAGTACTTC. Amino acid sequence: CASSEGVVGSYEQYF.

This chain joins TRBV12-3 or TRBV12-4 and TRBJ2-7, with 7 bases that match TRBD1. The CDR3 spans 13 residues. The trim removed 3 bases at V and 4 bases at J, leaving 3 bases unmatched. The CDR3 DNA follows: TGTGCCAGCAGTTTTGACAGGGTTTACGAGCAGTACTTC. It codes for CASSFDRVYEQYF.

The genes are TRBV10-3 and TRBJ2-5, with a weak D call TRBD1 (5 bases). From germline, CDR1 is ENHRY and CDR2 SYGVKD. V dropped 6 bases and J dropped 1 base, with 21 bases sitting between them. The CDR3 is 17 amino acids. The DNA for the CDR3 is TGTGCCATCAGGGGCGCAACCCCCCTCGACAGCCAAGAGACCCAGTACTTC. It is translated as CAIRGATPLDSQETQYF.

CDR3: CASSYSPEVNEAFF. DNA for the CDR3: TGTGCCAGCAGTTACTCGCCGGAGGTAAATGAAGCTTTCTTT. The genes are TRBV6-5 and TRBJ1-1; no clear D gene. CDR3 length: 14 residues. The germline V gene has CDR1 MNHEY and CDR2 SVGAGI. V was trimmed by 0 bases and J by 7 bases, leaving 12 bases between them.

The chain joins TRBV5-4 to TRBJ1-1; the match to TRBD1 covers 8 bases. The CDR3 runs 15 residues. Germline CDR1 and CDR2: SGHNT and YYREEE (reference sequence). The J segment lost 1 base and the V segment lost 1 base, leaving 3 bases of the junction unmatched. CDR3 nucleotide sequence: TGTGCCAGCAGCTTGTCCGGGACAGGGAACACTGAAGCTTTCTTT. Amino acids: CASSLSGTGNTEAFF.

CDR3 in amino acids: CSAITGTGSSGANVLTF. The CDR3 bases are TGCAGCGCCATTACCGGGACAGGGTCCTCTGGGGCCAACGTCCTGACTTTC. The J gene is TRBJ2-6, the V gene TRBV29-1; TRBD1 matches at 9 bases. Trimming removed 7 bases from V and 0 bases from J; junction bases left unmatched: 10. CDR3 size: 17 residues. Germline V gene data show CDR1 as SQVTM and CDR2 as ANQGSEA.

The chain combines TRBV14 with TRBJ2-1; 9 bases agree with TRBD2. CDR1 is SGHDN, CDR2 FVKESK, per germline. The ends lost 2 bases at V and 6 bases at J; junction bases unmatched: 5. This CDR3 is 15 amino acids long. The CDR3: CASSQQAGGPNEQFF. In DNA, the CDR3 is TGTGCCAGCAGCCAACAAGCGGGAGGACCCAATGAGCAGTTCTTC.

The chain couples TRBV10-3 to TRBJ2-7; 11 bases line up with TRBD1. The CDR3 is made up of 14 amino acids. Germline CDR1 ENHRY, CDR2 SYGVKD. V shed 6 bases, J shed 2 bases, and the junction held 3 bases outside the gene matches. This CDR3 is CAISGTGGPYEQYF. CDR3 in DNA: TGTGCCATCAGCGGGACAGGGGGGCCCTACGAGCAGTACTTC.

The rearrangement links TRBV4-1 to TRBJ1-5; no reliable D call. The germline CDR1 and CDR2 sequences are MGHRA and YSYEKL. V lost 1 base and J lost 7, with 8 bases in between. The CDR3 has 13 amino acids. The CDR3 region has the DNA TGCGCCAGCAGCCAAGGCCCCGAGCAGCCCCAGCATTTT. Its protein is CASSQGPEQPQHF.

The chain has TRBV7-9 and TRBJ1-4; D is unclear. V lost 1 base to trimming and J lost 7 bases, with 7 bases between them. This CDR3 has 13 residues. The V gene's germline CDR1 is SEHNR and CDR2 FQNEAQ (reference sequence). CDR3 nucleotides: TGTGCCAGCAGCTTAGTGGGAGGTGAAAAACTGTTTTTT. This encodes CASSLVGGEKLFF. Complete variable domain (other parts from reference TRBV7-9 and TRBJ1-4): DTGVSQNPRHKITKRGQNVTFRCDPISEHNRLYWYRQTLGQGPEFLTYFQNEAQLEKSRLLSDRFSAERPKGSFSTLEIQRTEQGDSAMYLCASSLVGGEKLFFGSGTQLSVL.

This clone has only a few counts. The chain carries TRBV2 and TRBJ1-1; D is ambiguous. V shed 8 bases and J shed 3 bases, with 7 bases lying between them. The germline V gene encodes CDR1 SNHLY and CDR2 FYNNEI. The CDR3 has 11 amino acids. CDR3: CASLRDTEAFF. For the CDR3, the DNA is TGTGCCAGCCTCCGGGACACTGAAGCTTTCTTT.

The CDR3 protein is CASSYSGVPYEQYF. The DNA for the CDR3 is TGTGCCAGCAGTTACTCCGGGGTACCCTACGAGCAGTACTTC. The chain carries TRBV6-5 and TRBJ2-7; a weak D match, TRBD2 (5 bases). The CDR3 loop spans 14 amino acids. Trimming took 0 bases from V and 2 from J, leaving 8 bases between them. Looked up from germline, CDR1 is MNHEY and CDR2 is SVGAGI.

This CDR3 reads CASSLAGQFGPPLHF. In DNA, the CDR3 is TGTGCCAGCAGTTTGGCCGGACAGTTCGGCCCACCCCTCCACTTT. The chain uses TRBV28 and TRBJ1-6; a possible D gene is TRBD1 (6 bases). Per the germline V gene, CDR1 is MDHEN and CDR2 is SYDVKM. The CDR3 runs 15 residues. With 3 bases removed from V and 11 bases from J, the gap between germline ends came to 17 bases.

This sequence joins TRBV7-3 and TRBJ1-1; a weak D match, TRBD1 (5 bases). From germline, CDR1 is SGHTA and CDR2 FQGTGA. V lost 3 bases and J lost 4, with 12 bases in between. The CDR3 sequence is 14 residues long. The CDR3 DNA sequence: TGTGCCAGCAGCTTGAGGGGAGGTCCCACTGAAGCTTTCTTT. It translates to CASSLRGGPTEAFF.

This sequence joins TRBV3-1 (or the pseudogene TRBV3-2) and TRBJ2-7, with TRBD1 as a possible D gene (6 bases). The CDR3 is 14 residues long. Germline V gene sequence: CDR1 LGHDT, CDR2 YNNKEL (reference sequence). With 1 base removed from V and 7 bases from J, the gap between germline ends came to 14 bases. CDR3 amino acids: CASSQVRQAQEQYF. In DNA form, the CDR3 reads TGTGCCAGCAGCCAAGTTCGACAGGCCCAAGAGCAGTACTTC.

The rearrangement joins TRBV28 to TRBJ1-2, with TRBD1 matching 8 bases. The trim removed 1 base at V and 6 bases at J, leaving 7 bases unmatched. The CDR3 covers 15 residues. Germline V gene sequence: CDR1 MDHEN, CDR2 SYDVKM. The CDR3 sequence: CASSLFGPDRDGYTF. The CDR3 region has the DNA TGTGCCAGCAGTTTATTCGGTCCGGACAGGGATGGCTACACCTTC.

V gene TRBV10-2 combines with J gene TRBJ1-5, with D possibly TRBD1 on 6 matching bases. The germline gives CDR1 WSHSY, CDR2 SAAADI. Between the trimmed V and J ends, which lost 6 bases and 2 bases, there was a span of 8 bases. The CDR3 has 13 amino acids. The CDR3 DNA follows: TGCGCCAGCAGCAAGGGGGGCAATCAGCCCCAGCATTTT. Protein: CASSKGGNQPQHF.

The chain has TRBV10-3 and TRBJ1-5; no clear D. Germline V lookup: CDR1 ENHRY, CDR2 SYGVKD. The ends were cut back, 7 bases at V and 3 bases at J, with 10 bases in the middle. The CDR3 runs to 13 residues. In nucleotides, the CDR3 is TGTGCCATCAACCACAGCCCCAATCAGCCCCAGCATTTT. Residues: CAINHSPNQPQHF.

This sequence joins TRBV18 and TRBJ2-7; TRBD2 matches at 12 bases. V gave up 3 bases and J gave up 6 bases; unmatched junction bases: 3. Germline values: CDR1 KGHSH, CDR2 LQKENI. CDR3 length: 14 amino acids. The CDR3 here is CASSPPGLAGEQYF. CDR3 sequence (DNA): TGTGCCAGCTCACCTCCGGGACTAGCGGGCGAGCAGTACTTC.

The chain combines TRBV5-4 with TRBJ1-1, with 8 bases lining up with TRBD1. With V trimmed by 1 base and J by 3 bases, 2 bases remained unmatched. Looked up from germline, CDR1 is SGHNT and CDR2 is YYREEE (reference sequence). This CDR3 comprises 14 residues. CDR3 loop: CASSLTRGHTEAFF. The CDR3 nucleotides are TGTGCCAGCAGCTTGACCAGGGGGCACACTGAAGCTTTCTTT.

The chain couples TRBV5-1 to TRBJ1-5, with D perhaps matching TRBD1 (6 bases). The ends were cut back, 5 bases at V and 3 bases at J, with 15 bases in the middle. In germline, CDR1 is SGHRS, CDR2 YFSETQ. The CDR3 has 15 amino acids. CDR3 sequence (DNA): TGCGCCAGCAGGGTGTTCCCAGGGGACAATCAGCCCCAGCATTTT. This gives the protein CASRVFPGDNQPQHF.

V and J are TRBV4-1 and TRBJ2-5, with D unresolved. V shed 2 bases and J shed 4 bases, with 11 bases lying between them. Germline V gene data show CDR1 as MGHRA and CDR2 as YSYEKL. There are 14 residues in the CDR3. The CDR3 protein is CASSQIFLTETQYF. The CDR3 bases are TGCGCCAGCAGCCAAATATTTCTAACAGAGACCCAGTACTTC.

The rearrangement links TRBV7-2 to TRBJ1-1; TRBD1 is a possible D gene (5 bases). The CDR3 contains 15 residues. With 5 bases removed from V and 2 bases from J, the gap between germline ends came to 15 bases. The germline V gene encodes CDR1 SGHTA and CDR2 FQGNSA. As DNA, the CDR3 is TGTGCCAGCAGCCCAGACAGTTCCTACAACACTGAAGCTTTCTTT. It codes for CASSPDSSYNTEAFF.